These 27 T cell receptor beta chains share one sample of origin, sequenced in a study of cytomegalovirus exposure and HLA in healthy donors. PCR employed 60 Vbeta and 13 Jbeta primers. The assay was immunoSEQ multiplex PCR, and TCRdb's table has in-frame clones only and misses some. The sample has about 94,000 clones, roughly 80% seen once. Sequenced sample: PBMCs. The receptors come from a human donor in good health.

The chain has TRBV28 and TRBJ2-3; D is perhaps TRBD2 (6 bases). This CDR3 is 14 amino acids long. V lost 5 bases and J lost 2, with 11 bases in between. Germline CDR1 MDHEN, CDR2 SYDVKM. CDR3 sequence (DNA): TGTGCCAGCAGTGACGGGGAGGCCACAGATACGCAGTATTTT. Translating it yields CASSDGEATDTQYF. The whole variable domain, filled in from reference TRBV28 and TRBJ2-3, reads DVKVTQSSRYLVKRTGEKVFLECVQDMDHENMFWYRQDPGLGLRLIYFSYDVKMKEKGDIPEGYSVSREKKERFSLILESASTNQTSMYLCASSDGEATDTQYFGPGTRLTVL.

The V gene is TRBV28, the J gene TRBJ1-1; 12 nucleotides line up with TRBD1. Trimming took 6 bases from V and 4 from J; bases not matched to a gene: 9. The CDR3 extends over 16 amino acids. CDR1 is MDHEN and CDR2 is SYDVKM in the germline V gene. The CDR3, as DNA: TGTGCCAGCAGACTACGGGACAGGGGGCGCATCACTGAAGCTTTCTTT. The encoded protein is CASRLRDRGRITEAFF.

The CDR3 protein is CASSSTGGGGQPQHF. CDR3 sequence (DNA): TGCGCCAGCAGCTCAACAGGGGGAGGTGGGCAGCCCCAGCATTTT. The V and J genes are TRBV5-1 and TRBJ1-5; 8 nucleotides line up with TRBD1. CDR1 is SGHRS and CDR2 is YFSETQ in the germline V gene. CDR3 length: 15 residues. Trimming cost V 3 bases and J 7 bases; bases outside gene matches: 9.

The V call is TRBV2, the J call TRBJ1-5, with 10 bases identical to TRBD1. Germline CDR1 reads SNHLY; CDR2 reads FYNNEI. The CDR3 extends over 14 amino acids. With 3 bases clipped from V and 11 bases from J, the junction kept 7 bases outside the gene matches. CDR3 loop: CASSERQGARAQHF. The CDR3 region has the DNA TGTGCCAGCAGTGAGCGACAGGGGGCCAGGGCCCAGCATTTT.

This chain joins TRBV28 and TRBJ2-1; TRBD2 aligns across 7 bases. V lost 6 bases, J lost 7 bases, and 15 bases stayed unmatched. CDR3 length equals 16 residues. CDR1 MDHEN and CDR2 SYDVKM come from the germline V gene. The CDR3 spells CASSDERDRRTNEQFF. The CDR3 region has the DNA TGTGCCAGCAGCGACGAGCGGGATCGACGTACAAATGAGCAGTTCTTC.

This clone has a handful of counts. The gene calls are TRBV21-1 and TRBJ2-6; the table names TRBD1, a call not compared with the DNA. TRBV21-1 is termed a pseudogene. The CDR3 totals 15 residues. The DNA for the CDR3 is TGTGCCAGCCCGGGGACACACTCTGGGGCCAACGTCCTGACTTTC. Its translation: CASPGTHSGANVLTF.

V usage is TRBV14 and J usage is TRBJ1-2; TRBD1 might be the D (5 bases). Trimming took off 1 base at V and 4 bases at J, with 22 bases between the two ends. There are 18 residues in the CDR3. Per the germline V gene, CDR1 is SGHDN and CDR2 is FVKESK. The CDR3: CASSQGVSEAAGGYGYTF. The CDR3 DNA follows: TGTGCCAGCAGCCAAGGAGTCTCGGAGGCCGCGGGGGGCTATGGCTACACCTTC.

The genes are TRBV10-2 and TRBJ1-1; TRBD1 might be the D (6 bases). The CDR3 consists of 16 residues. Germline CDR1 and CDR2: WSHSY and SAAADI. Deletions cut 5 bases from V and 7 bases from J, with 23 bases between. The CDR3 here is CASSLLLQGPSFEAFF. The CDR3 DNA reads TGCGCCAGCAGTTTACTCCTTCAGGGGCCTTCCTTTGAAGCTTTCTTT.

This chain links TRBV5-1 with TRBJ1-2; D perhaps matches TRBD1 (6 bases). The V gene's germline CDR1 is SGHRS and CDR2 YFSETQ. This CDR3 has 14 amino acids. V was trimmed by 4 bases and J by 7 bases, leaving 17 bases between them. The CDR3 region has the DNA TGCGCCAGCAGCCTAAGGGACACTGGGTCTGGCTACACCTTC. The encoded protein is CASSLRDTGSGYTF.

J is TRBJ1-1 and V is TRBV19; 9 positions agree with TRBD1. CDR1 and CDR2 from the germline V gene are LNHDA and SQIVND (reference sequence). The CDR3 loop spans 15 amino acids. J was trimmed by 4 bases and V by 5 bases; bases with no gene match: 8. This CDR3 reads CASSPGQGLGTEAFF. The CDR3 DNA sequence: TGTGCCAGTAGTCCTGGACAGGGGTTGGGCACTGAAGCTTTCTTT.

V is TRBV5-6 and J is TRBJ2-1, with 9 nucleotides matching TRBD2. V lost 1 base and J lost 3; bases outside the gene matches: 5. This CDR3 has 16 residues. Germline-derived CDR1 and CDR2 are SGHDT and YYEEEE. Here the CDR3 reads CASSLRAGGVYNEQFF. CDR3 in DNA: TGTGCCAGCAGCTTGCGGGCGGGGGGGGTCTACAATGAGCAGTTCTTC.

The chain uses TRBV10-3 and TRBJ2-7; D is unclear. Trimming stripped 4 bases from V and 2 bases from J, with 12 bases between. Germline lookup yields CDR1 ENHRY and CDR2 SYGVKD. CDR3 length: 14 residues. The CDR3 sequence is CAISGADTAYEQYF. The CDR3 nucleotides are TGTGCCATCAGTGGCGCTGACACCGCCTACGAGCAGTACTTC.

The chain has TRBV18 and TRBJ1-1, with D possibly matching TRBD1 (5 bases). V was trimmed by 6 bases and J by 0 bases, leaving 8 bases between them. The CDR3 is 13 amino acids. CDR1 is KGHSH and CDR2 is LQKENI in the germline V gene. The CDR3 sequence: CASSEGLNTEAFF. For the CDR3, the DNA is TGTGCCAGCTCGGAGGGACTGAACACTGAAGCTTTCTTT.

The table lists this clone with a few counts. The chain couples TRBV25-1 to TRBJ2-5; D unresolved. The CDR3 has 15 amino acids. The V gene's germline CDR1 is MGHDK and CDR2 SYGVNS. The V end lost 1 base, the J end lost 5 bases, and 14 bases lay between the germline ends. The CDR3 DNA sequence: TGTGCCAGCAGTGAATCTGAGCCCCGCCGGGAGACCCAGTACTTC. Amino acid sequence: CASSESEPRRETQYF.

Notes on this clone: Other DNA sequences from this sample encode an identical CDR3 as well. This chain links TRBV9 with TRBJ1-1; no reliable D call. Per the germline V gene, CDR1 is SGDLS and CDR2 is YYNGEE. Trimming removed 3 bases from V and 0 bases from J, with 6 bases in between. The CDR3 covers 13 residues. This CDR3 is CASSGQVNTEAFF. In nucleotides, the CDR3 is TGTGCCAGCAGCGGACAAGTGAACACTGAAGCTTTCTTT.

V and J are TRBV7-3 and TRBJ2-2; TRBD1 might be the D (5 bases). Germline V gives CDR1 SGHTA, CDR2 FQGTGA. The CDR3 sequence is 15 residues long. Between the trimmed V and J ends, which lost 5 bases and 2 bases, there was a span of 12 bases. Here the CDR3 reads CASSLQDTNTGELFF. The CDR3 DNA sequence: TGTGCCAGCAGCCTCCAGGACACAAACACCGGGGAGCTGTTTTTT. Combining the CDR3 with reference TRBV7-3 and TRBJ2-2 gives the whole variable domain GAGVSQTPSNKVTEKGKYVELRCDPISGHTALYWYRQSLGQGPEFLIYFQGTGAADDSGLPNDRFFAVRPEGSVSTLKIQRTERGDSAVYLCASSLQDTNTGELFFGEGSRLTVL.

This chain joins TRBV5-8 and TRBJ1-5, with TRBD1 identical over 10 bases. Germline loops: CDR1 SGHTS, CDR2 YDEGEE. This CDR3 has 17 amino acids. V gave up 4 bases and J gave up 2 bases; unmatched junction bases: 9. The CDR3 region has the DNA TGTGCCAGCAGCCTGGTTGGGACAGGGGTAGGCAATCAGCCCCAGCATTTT. Amino acid sequence: CASSLVGTGVGNQPQHF.

The CDR3 bases are TGTGCCTGGGGCCAAGGCGGGTATCAAGAGACCCAGTACTTC. As protein: CAWGQGGYQETQYF. The V and J genes are TRBV30 and TRBJ2-5; the D gene is possibly TRBD2 (5 bases). V was cut by 5 bases and J by 2 bases, with 15 bases left in between. Germline V gene data show CDR1 as GTSNPN and CDR2 as SVGIG (reference sequence). The CDR3 covers 14 residues. Full variable domain (missing parts from reference TRBV30 and TRBJ2-5): SQTIHQWPATLVQPVGSPLSLECTVEGTSNPNLYWYRQAAGRGLQLLFYSVGIGQISSEVPQNLSASRPQDRQFILSSKKLLLSDSGFYLCAWGQGGYQETQYFGPGTRLLVL.

The rearrangement joins TRBV7-2 to TRBJ2-7; 7 bases match TRBD1. J gave up 6 bases and V 9 bases, and 17 bases lay outside the gene matches. Germline CDR1 reads SGHTA; CDR2 reads FQGNSA. The CDR3 runs to 15 residues. CDR3 coding DNA: TGTGCCAGTTCTCTCTCACCGGGACAGTCTTTCGAGCAGTACTTC. This gives the protein CASSLSPGQSFEQYF.

The chain recombines TRBV6-6 with TRBJ1-3; no firm D call. The CDR3 extends over 16 amino acids. V lost 4 bases, J lost 2 bases, and 15 bases lay in between. Germline-derived CDR1 and CDR2 are MNHNY and SVGAGI (reference sequence). The CDR3 is CASSFRTRGTGNTIYF. Here the CDR3 DNA reads TGTGCCAGCAGTTTTCGAACGCGGGGTACTGGAAACACCATATATTTT.

J is TRBJ1-5 and V is TRBV25-1; D is undetermined. The length of the CDR3 is 14 residues. The germline CDR1 and CDR2 sequences are MGHDK and SYGVNS. V dropped 4 bases and J dropped 0 bases, with 7 bases sitting between them. CDR3 sequence reads: CASSGTDSNQPQHF. DNA for the CDR3: TGTGCCAGCAGTGGTACAGATAGCAATCAGCCCCAGCATTTT.

This clone was detected only once. The gene calls are TRBV6-6 and TRBJ1-3; a possible D gene is TRBD1 (5 bases). Trimming shortened V by 6 bases and J by 4 bases, and 16 bases separated the two germline ends. The CDR3 runs 15 residues. Germline V gene data show CDR1 as MNHNY and CDR2 as SVGAGI (reference sequence). The CDR3 is CASSPTDSFGNTIYF. CDR3 coding DNA: TGTGCCAGCAGCCCCACCGACAGCTTCGGAAACACCATATATTTT.

This clone has just one count. The genes are TRBV18 and TRBJ1-6; TRBD1 aligns across 7 bases. Per the germline V gene, CDR1 is KGHSH and CDR2 is LQKENI. V shed 1 base, J shed 7 bases, and the junction held 4 bases outside the gene matches. The CDR3 spans 15 residues. CDR3 nucleotides: TGTGCCAGCTCACCACGGCAGGGGGAAAATTCACCCCTCCACTTT. It specifies CASSPRQGENSPLHF.

This clone was counted a single time. This chain joins TRBV19 and TRBJ1-2; TRBD1 aligns across 9 bases. J gave up 7 bases and V 4 bases, and 13 bases lay outside the gene matches. From germline, CDR1 is LNHDA and CDR2 SQIVND (reference sequence). The CDR3 consists of 16 residues. The CDR3 reads CASSTGSTGGGGGYTF. The CDR3 bases are TGTGCCAGTAGTACCGGTTCAACAGGGGGCGGCGGTGGCTACACCTTC.

The V and J genes are TRBV28 and TRBJ1-1, with TRBD1 matching 7 bases. Germline trimming cut 6 bases from V and 7 bases from J; bases unmatched to any gene: 11. This CDR3 region has 14 residues. CDR1 is MDHEN, CDR2 SYDVKM, per germline. The CDR3 DNA sequence: TGTGCCAGCAGATCCGACAGGGTCCGGATTGAAGCTTTCTTT. Translation gives CASRSDRVRIEAFF.

The rearrangement joins TRBV2 to TRBJ2-2; 9 bases match TRBD1. Germline CDR1 SNHLY, CDR2 FYNNEI. With V trimmed by 6 bases and J by 4 bases, 9 bases remained unmatched. CDR3 length: 16 residues. DNA for the CDR3: TGTGCCAGCAGGCGGGGACAGGGTGGAGCCACCGGGGAGCTGTTTTTT. Its translation is CASRRGQGGATGELFF. The full variable domain, with the rest looked up from reference TRBV2 and TRBJ2-2, is EPEVTQTPSHQVTQMGQEVILRCVPISNHLYFYWYRQILGQKVEFLVSFYNNEISEKSEIFDDQFSVERPDGSNFTLKIRSTKLEDSAMYFCASRRGQGGATGELFFGEGSRLTVL.

The J gene is TRBJ1-3, the V gene TRBV9, with TRBD1 as a possible D gene (5 bases). The CDR3 has 15 residues. Germline CDR1 is SGDLS and CDR2 is YYNGEE. V was trimmed by 0 bases and J by 0 bases, leaving 7 bases between them. The CDR3 spells CASSVGGGSGNTIYF. CDR3 sequence (DNA): TGTGCCAGCAGCGTAGGGGGCGGCTCTGGAAACACCATATATTTT.